Below, 24 T cell receptor beta chains from the same sample are listed, as sequenced in a study of shared clonotypes between healthy human individuals. Profiling relied on immunoSEQ multiplex PCR, and the TCRdb table lists in-frame clones only, not all of them. The sample has over 400,000 clones; approximately 84% are singletons. Sequences were obtained from PBMCs. Receptor source: a woman in her forties in good health. Some clones in this sample may be carry-over from other donors' samples.

This clone showed up just once. The chain recombines TRBV5-1 with TRBJ2-7; TRBD2 might be the D (6 bases). Between the trimmed V and J ends, which lost 0 bases and 2 bases, there was a span of 12 bases. Germline V gene sequence: CDR1 SGHRS, CDR2 YFSETQ. CDR3 length: 15 amino acids. Written as DNA, the CDR3 is TGCGCCAGCAGCTTGGTTCAGGGAGGTCCCTACGAGCAGTACTTC. This codes for CASSLVQGGPYEQYF.

The chain joins TRBV7-9 to TRBJ2-3; a weak D match, TRBD2 (7 bases). This CDR3 is built from 14 residues. From germline, CDR1 is SEHNR and CDR2 FQNEAQ (reference sequence). With 3 bases removed from V and 5 bases from J, the gap between germline ends came to 12 bases. In DNA, the CDR3 is TGTGCCAGCAGCTTTGGGGGGGCTGAAGATACGCAGTATTTT. As protein: CASSFGGAEDTQYF. The variable domain in full, completed from reference TRBV7-9 and TRBJ2-3, reads DTGVSQNPRHKITKRGQNVTFRCDPISEHNRLYWYRQTLGQGPEFLTYFQNEAQLEKSRLLSDRFSAERPKGSFSTLEIQRTEQGDSAMYLCASSFGGAEDTQYFGPGTRLTVL.

The chain couples TRBV14 to TRBJ1-2, with D perhaps matching TRBD1 (6 bases). CDR1 SGHDN and CDR2 FVKESK come from the germline V gene. The CDR3 has 17 amino acids. With 2 bases removed from V and 2 bases from J, the gap between germline ends came to 18 bases. The chain's CDR3 is CASSQKAQGRINYGYTF. CDR3 nucleotide sequence: TGTGCCAGCAGCCAAAAGGCCCAGGGGCGCATCAACTATGGCTACACCTTC.

Comments on this clone: The likely explanation is a read error, given a far larger clone one base away. J is TRBJ1-5 and V is TRBV30; maybe TRBD1 (5 bases). The CDR3 has 13 residues. From germline, CDR1 is GTSNPN and CDR2 SVGIG (reference sequence). The DNA of the CDR3 is TGTGCCTGGAATATGGGGGGTAATCAGCCCAAGCATTTT. Translated, it gives CAWNMGGNQPKHF.

As concerns this clone: With a far larger clone one base away, a read error is the likely cause. The chain links TRBV5-6 to TRBJ1-5; no definite D call. Deletions cut 0 bases from V and 3 bases from J, with 13 bases between. The CDR3 extends over 16 amino acids. The germline V gene encodes CDR1 SGHDT and CDR2 YYEEEE. As DNA, the CDR3 is TGTGCCAGCAGCTTGGATTGGGGATCGATCAATCAGCCCCAGCATTTT. It is translated as CASSLDWGSINQPQHF.

V usage is TRBV11-2 and J usage is TRBJ2-7; D remains unclear. The germline V and J ends were trimmed by 1 base and 7 bases, with 8 bases remaining between them. There are 12 residues in the CDR3. Germline lookup yields CDR1 SGHAT and CDR2 FQNNGV. The CDR3 coding sequence is TGTGCCAGCAGCTTAGGCAGTGGGGAGCAGTACTTC. Protein sequence: CASSLGSGEQYF.

This clone was counted only a few times. A far larger clone is one base from this, pointing to a likely read error. This CDR3 is also generated by other DNA sequences in the sample. The V gene is TRBV6-6, the J gene TRBJ2-2; D assignment may be TRBD1 or TRBD2 (5 bases each). CDR3 length equals 14 residues. Looked up from germline, CDR1 is MNHNY and CDR2 is SVGAGI (reference sequence). The CDR3 DNA is TGTGCCAGCAGGTCAGGGACGGACACCAGGGAGCTGTTTTTT. Its protein product is CASRSGTDTRELFF.

As to this clone: This may be a read error: a much more frequent sequence differs by one nucleotide. The chain recombines TRBV30 with TRBJ2-5; no clear D. The V gene lost 3 bases and the J gene lost 4 bases, with 21 bases spanning the gap. Per germline, CDR1 GTSNPN and CDR2 SVGIG (reference sequence). The CDR3 consists of 16 residues. The CDR3: CAWSFARVKLGETQYF. CDR3 bases: TGTGCCTGGAGCTTCGCCCGGGTTAAGTTAGGAGAGACCCAGTACTTC.

The chain combines TRBV4-1 with TRBJ1-5; D may be TRBD1 (5 bases). V lost 4 bases and J 1 base, leaving 11 bases between the germline ends. Germline CDR1 is MGHRA and CDR2 is YSYEKL. The CDR3 runs 15 residues. Written as DNA, the CDR3 is TGCGCCAGCAGCCGTACGGGGGACAGCAATCAGCCCCAGCATTTT. This translates into CASSRTGDSNQPQHF.

J is TRBJ2-7 and V is TRBV21-1; the D call of TRBD2 is as the table states it, not checked on the DNA. TRBV21-1 is shown as a pseudogene. This CDR3 is 15 amino acids long. This CDR3 reads CASSKVRGANYEQYF. The CDR3 DNA sequence: TGTGCCAGCAGCAAAGTTCGGGGGGCGAACTACGAGCAGTACTTC.

This clone came up a few times. A far larger clone is one base from this, pointing to a likely read error. The sample carries other DNA sequences with the same CDR3. The chain is built from TRBV30 and TRBJ2-7, with no clear D. Germline loops: CDR1 GTSNPN, CDR2 SVGIG (reference sequence). Trimming removed 0 bases at V and 6 bases at J, with 12 bases between. The CDR3 covers 13 residues. CDR3 sequence (DNA): TGTGCCTGGAGTGTATCCTTCGAAAGCGAGCAGTACTTC. Its protein product is CAWSVSFESEQYF.

V gene TRBV5-1 combines with J gene TRBJ1-6; no clear D. The CDR3 covers 14 residues. Germline V gene lookup returns CDR1 SGHRS and CDR2 YFSETQ. The V gene lost 2 bases and the J gene lost 7 bases, with 10 bases spanning the gap. The CDR3 region is CASSFYSLNSPLHF. The CDR3 region has the DNA TGCGCCAGCAGCTTTTACAGCCTGAATTCACCCCTCCACTTT.

The V and J genes are TRBV29-1 and TRBJ2-1, with 8 bases lining up with TRBD2. Germline V gives CDR1 SQVTM, CDR2 ANQGSEA. The CDR3 sequence is 16 residues long. After removal of 5 bases from V and 9 bases from J, the junction contained 18 bases not matched to a gene. CDR3 residues: CSVFRYTAGALSEQFF. The CDR3 bases are TGCAGCGTTTTCCGGTATACAGCGGGAGCCTTGAGTGAGCAGTTCTTC.

The rearrangement uses TRBV30 and TRBJ2-2; D may be TRBD1 (8 bases). The CDR3 spans 15 residues. V gave up 3 bases and J gave up 7 bases, with 18 bases separating them. Germline lookup yields CDR1 GTSNPN and CDR2 SVGIG (reference sequence). This CDR3 reads CAWSPGGSGVGELFF. Written as DNA, the CDR3 is TGTGCCTGGAGCCCAGGGGGCAGCGGGGTCGGGGAGCTGTTTTTT.

V gene TRBV4-1 combines with J gene TRBJ2-7; the match to TRBD1 covers 7 bases. Germline CDR1 is MGHRA and CDR2 is YSYEKL. The CDR3 spans 15 residues. Trimming removed 3 bases from V and 0 bases from J; junction bases left unmatched: 5. CDR3 sequence (DNA): TGCGCCAGCAGCCAGGTTCAGGGGGACTCCTACGAGCAGTACTTC. The encoded protein is CASSQVQGDSYEQYF.

This clone was recorded many times. The V gene is TRBV9, the J gene TRBJ2-5; the match to TRBD1 covers 7 bases. V lost 4 bases to trimming and J lost 9 bases; unmatched junction nucleotides: 15. There are 15 residues in the CDR3. Germline V gives CDR1 SGDLS, CDR2 YYNGEE. Here the CDR3 reads CASSSTGTAREAQYF. DNA of the CDR3: TGTGCCAGCAGCTCTACCGGGACAGCAAGAGAAGCCCAGTACTTC.

V usage is TRBV30 and J usage is TRBJ2-5; 12 positions agree with TRBD2. V shed 0 bases, J shed 1 base, and the junction held 6 bases outside the gene matches. Germline V lookup: CDR1 GTSNPN, CDR2 SVGIG (reference sequence). This CDR3 has 17 amino acids. The CDR3 protein is CAWSVPSGRVPQETQYF. DNA for the CDR3: TGTGCCTGGAGTGTACCTAGCGGGAGGGTCCCCCAAGAGACCCAGTACTTC.

For this clone: Only one base separates this from a far larger clonotype, so it likely reflects a read error. V gene TRBV4-2 combines with J gene TRBJ2-1, with TRBD2 matching 9 bases. The CDR3 is made up of 16 amino acids. CDR1 is LGHNA and CDR2 is YNFKEQ in the germline V gene. The CDR3 DNA follows: TGTGCCAGCAACCAAGATGAAGGTAGCGGGAGCAATGAGCAGTTCTTC. It codes for CASNQDEGSGSNEQFF.

V usage is TRBV5-5 and J usage is TRBJ2-2, with D perhaps matching TRBD2 (5 bases). The germline V gene has CDR1 SGHKS and CDR2 YYEKEE (reference sequence). Trimming stripped 4 bases from V and 6 bases from J, with 19 bases between. This CDR3 has 16 amino acids. CDR3 DNA sequence: TGTGCCAGCAGCCCCGAGGGCGGGCGGGTATCCGGGGAGCTGTTTTTT. It translates to CASSPEGGRVSGELFF.

On this clone: It differs at one base from a far larger clone, so likely a read error. This same CDR3 is encoded by further DNA sequences in the sample. The V gene is TRBV6-5, the J gene TRBJ2-7; D tentatively reads TRBD1 or TRBD2 (6 bases each). The CDR3 covers 14 residues. CDR1 and CDR2 from the germline V gene are MNHEY and SVGAGI. This CDR3 reads CASSYSQGTYEQYF. DNA of the CDR3: TGTGCAAGCAGTTACTCGCAGGGGACTTACGAGCAGTACTTC.

This clone was recorded at least ten times. The CDR3: CASSSPRDGSYYGYTF. The CDR3 DNA follows: TGCGCCAGCAGCTCGCCTCGGGACGGTTCCTACTATGGCTACACCTTC. The chain is built from TRBV5-1 and TRBJ1-2, with a weak D call TRBD1 (5 bases). The CDR3 has 16 residues. Looked up from germline, CDR1 is SGHRS and CDR2 is YFSETQ. V dropped 3 bases and J dropped 3 bases, with 18 bases sitting between them.

The V gene is TRBV5-1, the J gene TRBJ2-7, with D uncertain. The CDR3 sequence is 14 residues long. Trimming left V 0 bases short and J 5 bases short, with 12 bases between. The germline V gene has CDR1 SGHRS and CDR2 YFSETQ. CDR3 bases: TGCGCCAGCAGCTTGGCAGCGTCAGAGGACGAGCAGTACTTC. Protein: CASSLAASEDEQYF.

This clone was seen at least ten times. The rearrangement uses TRBV7-3 and TRBJ2-1; 10 positions agree with TRBD2. CDR1 is SGHTA and CDR2 is FQGTGA in the germline V gene. The CDR3 covers 16 residues. The junction had 12 bases not matched to a gene; V was cut back by 5 bases and J by 8 bases. The CDR3 DNA follows: TGTGCCAGCAGCGGGGGTAACCTAGCGGGAGTCGATGAGCAGTTCTTC. This gives the protein CASSGGNLAGVDEQFF.

The V gene is TRBV19, the J gene TRBJ2-2; 10 positions match TRBD2. Germline assignment: CDR1 LNHDA and CDR2 SQIVND (reference sequence). V was pared by 4 bases and J by 0 bases, with 8 bases of the junction left unmatched. The CDR3 totals 18 residues. The CDR3 region has the DNA TGTGCCAGTAGTAAACACGGGACTAGCGTTTCGAACACCGGGGAGCTGTTTTTT. The encoded protein is CASSKHGTSVSNTGELFF. Full variable domain (missing parts from reference TRBV19 and TRBJ2-2): DGGITQSPKYLFRKEGQNVTLSCEQNLNHDAMYWYRQDPGQGLRLIYYSQIVNDFQKGDIAEGYSVSREKKESFPLTVTSAQKNPTAFYLCASSKHGTSVSNTGELFFGEGSRLTVL.